These T cell receptor beta chains were read from a single sample in a study of long-term antiretroviral therapy in people with HIV. Data came from immunoSEQ multiplex PCR; TCRdb stores just in-frame clones and leaves some out. The table has 20,000 to 25,000 clones, around 84% seen once. Sequenced material: unsorted PBMCs, taken 1.9 years after starting antiretroviral therapy. The receptors derive from a woman in her forties or fifties with HIV. Each CDR3 is given with its conserved first and last residue. The D gene is left open where the match is weak. Clone size is shown for a subset of rows, as once, few, many or a class of expanded clone.

>TRBV7-9|NA|TRBJ1-1|NA
TGTGCCAGCAGCTTAGGGGGCGACACTGAAGCTTTCTTT
CASSLGGDTEAFF
>TRBV4-3|NA|TRBJ1-6|NA
TGCGCCAGCAGCCAATCTGGACCGCCTAATTCACCCCTCCACTTT
CASSQSGPPNSPLHF
>TRBV28|TRBD2|TRBJ2-3|NA
TGTGCCAGCAGTTTATCACGGGGGGGCCGATATACGCAGTATTTT
CASSLSRGGRYTQYF
>TRBV19|TRBD1|TRBJ1-2|NA
TGTGCCAGTAGTAGGGACAGGACTAACTATGGCTACACCTTC
CASSRDRTNYGYTF
>TRBV6-6|NA|TRBJ1-2|NA
TGTGCCAGCAGTTACCCCGTTCCGGGGAACTATGGCTACACCTTC
CASSYPVPGNYGYTF
>TRBV10-3|NA|TRBJ1-2|NA
TGTGCCATCAGCGAGACAGCTAACTATGGCTACACCTTC
CAISETANYGYTF
>TRBV7-2|NA|TRBJ1-1|NA
TGTGCCAGCAGCCCTTCGGGGACATACACTGAAGCTTTCTTT
CASSPSGTYTEAFF
>TRBV2|NA|TRBJ1-4|NA
TGTGCCAGCAGTGGCAGAAATGAAAAACTGTTTTTT
CASSGRNEKLFF
>TRBV2|TRBD2|TRBJ2-7|NA
TGTGCCAGCAGGCCCACTAGCGGGGGGGGCTCCTACGAGCAGTACTTC
CASRPTSGGGSYEQYF
>TRBV4-1|NA|TRBJ2-2|NA
TGCGCCAGCAGCCAAGCAAGTCTGGGAAACACCGGGGAGCTGTTTTTT
CASSQASLGNTGELFF
>TRBV7-2|NA|TRBJ1-2|NA
TGTGCCAGCAGCGTGGACCTAAGGAACTATGGCTACACCTTC
CASSVDLRNYGYTF
>TRBV9|NA|TRBJ1-1|NA
TGTGCCAGCAGCGCCGGGGGGGGCCTTCCGGCCGAAGCTTTCTTT
CASSAGGGLPAEAFF
>TRBV11-2|NA|TRBJ2-6|NA
TGTGCCAGCAGCCCTATTACGGCGAGGGCTGGGGCCAACGTCCTGACTTTC
CASSPITARAGANVLTF
>TRBV2|TRBD2|TRBJ2-1|NA
TGTGCCAGCAGTGCTCAAGGGCTAGCGGGGGATGAGCAGTTCTTC
CASSAQGLAGDEQFF
>TRBV28|NA|TRBJ1-2|NA
TGTGCCAGCAGTTTATCTACTATCGGTGGCTACACCTTC
CASSLSTIGGYTF
>TRBV5-4|NA|TRBJ1-6|few
TGTGCCAGCAGCTTGTCTAACTCCTATAATTCACCCCTCCACTTT
CASSLSNSYNSPLHF
>TRBV6-5|NA|TRBJ1-2|once
TGTGCCAGCAGACAGGAGGGAAGGAACTATGGCTACACCTTC
CASRQEGRNYGYTF
>TRBV30|TRBD1|TRBJ1-4|NA
TGTGCCTGGAGCCACCCCGGGACAGAAAATGAAAAACTGTTTTTT
CAWSHPGTENEKLFF
>TRBV18|TRBD1|TRBJ2-6|NA
TGTGCCAGCTCGTCCGGGACAGCCCTTCGCTCTGGGGCCAACGTCCTGACTTTC
CASSSGTALRSGANVLTF
>TRBV28|NA|TRBJ1-4|once
TGTGCCAGCAGTTTAAGAGTTAGGGCGCGAGGAACTAATGAAAAACTGTTTTTT
CASSLRVRARGTNEKLFF
>TRBV10-3|NA|TRBJ2-1|NA
TGTGCCTCACCACACGGCGGGGCGTACAATGAGCAGTTCTTC
CASPHGGAYNEQFF
>TRBV5-5|NA|TRBJ1-1|NA
TGTGCCAGCAGCCGTGTACAGGTGGGCACTGAAGCTTTCTTT
CASSRVQVGTEAFF
>TRBV4-2|TRBD1|TRBJ1-5|NA
TGTGCCAGCAGCCCCTGGGGACAGGCTAATCAGCCCCAGCATTTT
CASSPWGQANQPQHF
>TRBV7-6|TRBD1|TRBJ1-2|NA
TGTGCCAGCAGCTTAGGACAGGGGTCCGATGGCTACACCTTC
CASSLGQGSDGYTF
>TRBV10-3|NA|TRBJ2-7|NA
TGTGCCATCAGTGAGTCCCGCCACGAGCAGTACTTC
CAISESRHEQYF
>TRBV6-5|NA|TRBJ2-3|NA
TGTGCCAGCAGTTACTCGACGTTAGATACGCAGTATTTT
CASSYSTLDTQYF
>TRBV19|NA|TRBJ1-1|once
TGTGCCAGTAGGTGGGGAAGCTACACTGAAGCTTTCTTT
CASRWGSYTEAFF
>TRBV4-1|TRBD2|TRBJ2-2|NA
TGCGCCAGCAGCCATTCCACTAGCGCTGGGGAGCTGTTTTTT
CASSHSTSAGELFF
>TRBV4-3|NA|TRBJ1-2|NA
TGCGCCAGCAGCCAAGATTTCGGGGGCGGCTATGGCTACACCTTC
CASSQDFGGGYGYTF
>TRBV6-6|TRBD1|TRBJ1-2|once
TGTGCCAGCAGTTACGAACAGGGGGGATCTAACTATGGCTACACCTTC
CASSYEQGGSNYGYTF
>TRBV6-6|TRBD1|TRBJ1-5|NA
TGTGCCAGCAGTGCACCCGGGACAGGCCCCGATCAGCCCCAGCATTTT
CASSAPGTGPDQPQHF
>TRBV6-5|NA|TRBJ1-2|NA
TGTGCCAGCAGTGAGGGGCCCTATGGCTACACCTTC
CASSEGPYGYTF
>TRBV2|TRBD1|TRBJ2-7|once
TGTGCCAGCAGCGAGGGCCCTGACAGGGTTATCCACGAGCAGTACTTC
CASSEGPDRVIHEQYF
>TRBV9|TRBD1|TRBJ1-4|once
TGTGCCAGCAGCGTAGCGGGGAGGGGGCGCGGTGAAAAACTGTTTTTT
CASSVAGRGRGEKLFF
>TRBV11-3|TRBD1|TRBJ2-1|NA
TGTGCCAGCAGCTTAGGAGACAGGGTGGTCTCTGACAATGAGCAGTTCTTC
CASSLGDRVVSDNEQFF
>TRBV19|NA|TRBJ1-5|NA
TGTGCCAGTCTTTCCTCAGGGTACAATCAGCCCCAGCATTTT
CASLSSGYNQPQHF
>TRBV10-3|NA|TRBJ2-3|NA
TGTGCCATCAGTGAGTCGAGAGCACGGGCAGTCGGGTCCACAGATACGCAGTATTTT
CAISESRARAVGSTDTQYF
>TRBV13|TRBD1|TRBJ2-7|NA
TGTGCCAGCAGCACGGAACTCCACGGGACAGGGTACGCAAACGAGCAGTACTTC
CASSTELHGTGYANEQYF
>TRBV9|NA|TRBJ2-1|NA
TGTGCCAGCAGCGCAGACCCCGTTCATATAAGTGAGCAGTTCTTC
CASSADPVHISEQFF
>TRBV15|TRBD2|TRBJ2-1|NA
TGTGCCACCAGCAGAGATCGAGCTAGCGGTCACCCGGGCAATGAGCAGTTCTTC
CATSRDRASGHPGNEQFF
>TRBV5-4|NA|TRBJ1-2|NA
TGTGCCAGCAGCTTGGACCAGGGTGAACTTTATGGCTACACCTTC
CASSLDQGELYGYTF